These 32 T cell receptor beta chains were sequenced from one sample in a study of blood T cell repertoires in COVID-19. Sequenced by immunoSEQ multiplex PCR; TCRdb stores in-frame clones only, minus some. The sample lists over 85,000 clones, over 75% occurring once. The sample was peripheral blood. These receptors came from a woman of 80 years or more with active or convalescent COVID-19.

This chain connects TRBV12-5 to TRBJ1-1; 9 bases are shared with TRBD1. Germline assignment: CDR1 LGHNT and CDR2 FRNRAP. The CDR3 totals 19 residues. V shed 6 bases and J 0 bases; nucleotides not matched to a gene: 17. The chain's CDR3 is CASGILGPQGAKLNTEAFF. The DNA of the CDR3 is TGTGCTAGTGGGATCCTAGGCCCACAGGGGGCTAAATTGAACACTGAAGCTTTCTTT.

This clone was detected only a few times. J is TRBJ2-7 and V is TRBV27; 7 nucleotides agree with TRBD1. Losses at the gene ends were 5 bases for V and 0 bases for J; bases not matched to a gene: 7. In germline, CDR1 is MNHEY, CDR2 SMNVEV (reference sequence). The CDR3 consists of 15 residues. CDR3 nucleotides: TGTGCCAGCAGTACGCGACAGGGTCCCTCCTACGAGCAGTACTTC. Translation gives CASSTRQGPSYEQYF.

This sequence joins TRBV24-1 and TRBJ2-1; D remains unclear. The CDR3 length is 12 residues. Per germline, CDR1 KGHDR and CDR2 SFDVKD. The V and J ends lost 0 bases and 9 bases respectively, with 5 bases between them. CDR3: CATSDLPGEQFF. CDR3 nucleotide sequence: TGTGCCACCAGTGATTTGCCCGGTGAGCAGTTCTTC.

V gene TRBV28 combines with J gene TRBJ2-3; 12 bases align to TRBD2. This CDR3 spans 16 amino acids. Per the germline V gene, CDR1 is MDHEN and CDR2 is SYDVKM. V was pared by 3 bases and J by 3 bases, with 4 bases of the junction left unmatched. CDR3 coding DNA: TGTGCCAGCAGTTTTACTAGCGGGAGGAAAACAGATACGCAGTATTTT. Its protein is CASSFTSGRKTDTQYF.

The chain joins TRBV18 to TRBJ2-1; 9 bases agree with TRBD2. CDR3 length equals 17 residues. CDR1 KGHSH and CDR2 LQKENI come from the germline V gene. With 3 bases clipped from V and 0 bases from J, the junction kept 6 bases outside the gene matches. The CDR3 DNA sequence: TGTGCCAGCTCACCCTTGCTTAGCGGGAGCTCCTACAATGAGCAGTTCTTC. It encodes CASSPLLSGSSYNEQFF.

The V and J genes are TRBV5-1 and TRBJ2-1, with D hard to call. Trimming stripped 0 bases from V and 5 bases from J, with 9 bases between. CDR1 SGHRS and CDR2 YFSETQ come from the germline V gene. CDR3 length equals 14 residues. The CDR3 protein is CASSLGVGNNEQFF. The CDR3 DNA reads TGCGCCAGCAGCTTGGGGGTGGGCAACAATGAGCAGTTCTTC.

This clone was seen more than once but under ten times. The CDR3 reads CASSLRRGLAGGLDTQYF. The DNA of the CDR3 is TGTGCCAGCAGCTTAAGGCGGGGACTAGCGGGAGGTTTAGATACGCAGTATTTT. J is TRBJ2-3 and V is TRBV11-2; TRBD2 aligns across 15 bases. The CDR3 spans 18 residues. Unmatched junction bases numbered 8, after V lost 2 bases and J lost 5 bases. Germline assignment: CDR1 SGHAT and CDR2 FQNNGV. The complete variable domain, with remaining parts taken from reference TRBV11-2 and TRBJ2-3, reads EAGVAQSPRYKIIEKRQSVAFWCNPISGHATLYWYQQILGQGPKLLIQFQNNGVVDDSQLPKDRFSAERLKGVDSTLKIQPAKLEDSAVYLCASSLRRGLAGGLDTQYFGPGTRLTVL.

V and J are TRBV7-9 and TRBJ1-6, with 7 nucleotides matching TRBD1. The CDR3 runs 15 residues. J was trimmed by 8 bases and V by 2 bases; bases with no gene match: 6. The V gene's germline CDR1 is SEHNR and CDR2 FQNEAQ (reference sequence). CDR3 sequence: CASSLIGDRYSPLHF. In DNA, the CDR3 is TGTGCCAGCAGCTTAATCGGGGACAGATATTCACCCCTCCACTTT.

The rearrangement joins TRBV18 to TRBJ2-1, with 12 bases lining up with TRBD2. There are 18 residues in the CDR3. CDR1 is KGHSH and CDR2 is LQKENI in the germline V gene. The V and J ends lost 4 bases and 4 bases, in that order; junction bases with no gene match: 11. The CDR3 sequence is CASSRLAGVRWGYNEQFF. CDR3 nucleotide sequence: TGTGCCAGCTCACGACTAGCGGGAGTTCGCTGGGGTTACAATGAGCAGTTCTTC.

The chain links TRBV10-3 to TRBJ2-2, with 14 nucleotides matching TRBD2. The CDR3 has 16 amino acids. The trim removed 2 bases at V and 8 bases at J, leaving 4 bases unmatched. Germline-derived CDR1 and CDR2 are ENHRY and SYGVKD. The CDR3 DNA sequence: TGTGCCATCAGTGAGCGACTAGCGGGAGGGCTGGGGGAGCTGTTTTTT. This sequence encodes CAISERLAGGLGELFF.

In this sample, this clone turned up a few times. A read error may account for a junction end that differs from germline. The V and J genes are TRBV6-8 and TRBJ1-2; possibly TRBD1 for D (6 bases). Germline CDR1 is MNHGY and CDR2 is SAAAGT. This CDR3 spans 11 amino acids. The CDR3 spells CASRKVQGYAF. The CDR3 nucleotides are TGTGCCAGCAGGAAAGTACAGGGCTACGCCTTC.

This clone was seen a single time. The V call is TRBV10-3, the J call TRBJ1-1, with D possibly matching TRBD1 (6 bases). Germline-derived CDR1 and CDR2 are ENHRY and SYGVKD. Trimming shortened V by 11 bases and J by 0 bases, and 19 bases separated the two germline ends. The CDR3 contains 15 residues. This CDR3 is CAAKSRGGMNTEAFF. The CDR3 nucleotides read TGTGCCGCTAAATCCAGGGGCGGAATGAACACTGAAGCTTTCTTT.

Here the CDR3 reads CASSSQDYLTDTQYF. CDR3 nucleotides: TGCGCCAGCAGCTCCCAGGACTACCTCACAGATACGCAGTATTTT. This chain uses TRBV5-1 with TRBJ2-3; a possible D gene is TRBD2 (6 bases). Trimming took off 3 bases at V and 2 bases at J, with 13 bases between the two ends. The CDR3 spans 15 residues. The V gene's germline CDR1 is SGHRS and CDR2 YFSETQ.

The chain is built from TRBV19 and TRBJ2-1; no clear D. The CDR3 covers 13 residues. Trimming removed 4 bases from V and 0 bases from J, with 4 bases in between. The germline CDR1 and CDR2 sequences are LNHDA and SQIVND (reference sequence). The CDR3 is CASSTGSYNEQFF. The DNA of the CDR3 is TGTGCCAGTAGTACCGGCTCCTACAATGAGCAGTTCTTC.

The V call is TRBV11-3, the J call TRBJ2-1; 7 nucleotides agree with TRBD2. After removal of 5 bases from V and 8 bases from J, the junction contained 9 bases not matched to a gene. The CDR3 totals 14 residues. Germline V gene sequence: CDR1 SGHNT, CDR2 YENEEA. The CDR3 is CASSSSGTIYEQFF. CDR3 DNA sequence: TGTGCCAGCAGCAGCTCCGGGACTATCTATGAGCAGTTCTTC.

The rearrangement links TRBV10-3 to TRBJ2-7, with 8 bases that match TRBD2. The germline V gene has CDR1 ENHRY and CDR2 SYGVKD. V was pared by 8 bases and J by 5 bases, with 8 bases of the junction left unmatched. CDR3 length: 13 residues. DNA of the CDR3: TGTGCCATCGGAGCGGGAGCCCAGGACGAGCAGTACTTC. Protein product: CAIGAGAQDEQYF.

This chain connects TRBV2 to TRBJ2-5; 8 nucleotides agree with TRBD1. V was pared by 6 bases and J by 1 base, with 4 bases of the junction left unmatched. This CDR3 contains 14 residues. CDR1 is SNHLY, CDR2 FYNNEI, per germline. DNA for the CDR3: TGTGCCAGCAGCACGGACAGGGCCCAAGAGACCCAGTACTTC. Its translation: CASSTDRAQETQYF.

CDR3 amino acids: CASSSPQGARETQYF. CDR3 nucleotide sequence: TGTGCCAGCAGCTCTCCACAGGGGGCGCGGGAGACCCAGTACTTC. This chain links TRBV7-9 with TRBJ2-5, with TRBD1 matching over 9 bases. Germline lookup yields CDR1 SEHNR and CDR2 FQNEAQ (reference sequence). This CDR3 is 15 amino acids long. Trimming took 4 bases from V and 5 from J; bases not matched to a gene: 8.

The J gene is TRBJ2-5, the V gene TRBV7-8; 8 bases agree with TRBD1. The V gene's germline CDR1 is SGHVS and CDR2 FQNEAQ. CDR3 size: 21 residues. The V gene end was trimmed by 3 bases and the J gene end by 0 bases; junction bases not matched to a gene: 21. CDR3 nucleotides: TGTGCCAGCAGCTTGCCTCGGTCTCAGGGGGCCCTAGGTGCTAACCAAGAGACCCAGTACTTC. Protein product: CASSLPRSQGALGANQETQYF.

This chain joins TRBV6-6 and TRBJ2-7; 8 positions agree with TRBD2. Unmatched junction bases numbered 5, after V lost 0 bases and J lost 4 bases. CDR1 and CDR2 (germline): MNHNY, SVGAGI (reference sequence). The CDR3 sequence is 15 residues long. The CDR3, as DNA: TGTGCCAGCAGTTACTCGGGCGGGGGGAGTTACGAGCAGTACTTC. This gives the protein CASSYSGGGSYEQYF.

The J gene is TRBJ1-3, the V gene TRBV7-9, with 7 bases matching TRBD1. V lost 4 bases to trimming and J lost 1 base; unmatched junction nucleotides: 1. CDR3 length: 14 residues. CDR1 is SEHNR, CDR2 FQNEAQ, per germline (reference sequence). The CDR3 DNA follows: TGTGCCAGCAGCTCGACAGGGTCTGGAAACACCATATATTTT. Translated: CASSSTGSGNTIYF.

The chain is built from TRBV21-1 and TRBJ2-7; TRBD2 is the table's D call and was not checked against the DNA. TRBV21-1 is listed as a pseudogene. The CDR3 has 17 amino acids. In DNA, the CDR3 is TGTGCCAGCAGCAACGGGACTAGCGGGAGGGAACCCTACGAGCAGTACTTC. This sequence encodes CASSNGTSGREPYEQYF.

The J gene is TRBJ1-1, the V gene TRBV5-1; D gene unclear. The CDR3 runs 14 residues. V lost 3 bases, J lost 2 bases, and 11 bases lay in between. From germline, CDR1 is SGHRS and CDR2 YFSETQ. CDR3 coding DNA: TGCGCCAGCAGCTCGGGAACGACCAACACTGAAGCTTTCTTT. Protein: CASSSGTTNTEAFF.

This rearrangement joins TRBV4-1 to TRBJ2-1; D unclear. This CDR3 is 16 amino acids long. Per the germline V gene, CDR1 is MGHRA and CDR2 is YSYEKL. The V end lost 3 bases, the J end lost 1 base, and 13 bases lay between the germline ends. The CDR3 loop reads CASSHLDMLSYNEQFF. The CDR3 coding sequence is TGCGCCAGCAGCCACCTTGACATGCTGTCCTACAATGAGCAGTTCTTC.

The chain has TRBV2 and TRBJ1-2; D perhaps matches TRBD1 (6 bases). In germline, CDR1 is SNHLY, CDR2 FYNNEI. V lost 2 bases, J lost 8 bases, and 24 bases lay in between. The CDR3 totals 17 residues. The CDR3 spells CASSEIPPGRGVGGYTF. CDR3 nucleotide sequence: TGTGCCAGCAGTGAAATACCCCCCGGCAGGGGTGTAGGCGGCTACACCTTC.

V usage is TRBV28 and J usage is TRBJ2-7; 7 positions agree with TRBD1. CDR3 length: 14 residues. Trimming cost V 7 bases and J 1 base; bases outside gene matches: 7. CDR1 and CDR2 from the germline V gene are MDHEN and SYDVKM. The CDR3 reads CASIRDSASYEQYF. CDR3 in DNA: TGTGCCAGCATAAGGGACAGTGCATCCTACGAGCAGTACTTC.

This clone has a single count. This sequence joins TRBV27 and TRBJ2-1; 12 nucleotides agree with TRBD2. Trimming removed 6 bases from V and 3 bases from J; junction bases left unmatched: 3. The CDR3 length is 15 residues. Germline CDR1 and CDR2: MNHEY and SMNVEV (reference sequence). CDR3 amino acids: CASRGLAGNYNEQFF. CDR3 in DNA: TGTGCCAGCAGAGGACTAGCGGGGAACTACAATGAGCAGTTCTTC.

The chain is built from TRBV9 and TRBJ2-3, with D possibly TRBD1 on 6 matching bases. CDR1 SGDLS and CDR2 YYNGEE come from the germline V gene. This CDR3 has 13 residues. V gave up 5 bases and J gave up 4 bases, with 11 bases separating them. The CDR3 loop reads CASRGAAADTQYF. In nucleotides, the CDR3 is TGTGCCAGCAGGGGGGCGGCTGCAGATACGCAGTATTTT. Combining the CDR3 with reference TRBV9 and TRBJ2-3 gives the whole variable domain DSGVTQTPKHLITATGQRVTLRCSPRSGDLSVYWYQQSLDQGLQFLIQYYNGEERAKGNILERFSAQQFPDLHSELNLSSLELGDSALYFCASRGAAADTQYFGPGTRLTVL.

In DNA form, the CDR3 reads TGCGCCAGCAGCTTGGGGACTAGCGGTCCTTCCTACGAGCAGTACTTC. Translated: CASSLGTSGPSYEQYF. This chain joins TRBV5-1 and TRBJ2-7, with TRBD2 identical over 10 bases. Germline CDR1 SGHRS, CDR2 YFSETQ. The CDR3 is 16 amino acids. Trimming at V came to 0 bases and at J to 1 base, leaving 4 bases not matched to a gene.

The chain couples TRBV7-2 to TRBJ2-1, with 8 positions matching TRBD1. The length of the CDR3 is 17 residues. With 0 bases clipped from V and 1 base from J, the junction kept 5 bases outside the gene matches. Germline CDR1 and CDR2: SGHTA and FQGNSA. CDR3 nucleotides: TGTGCCAGCAGCTTAGCACTTCGACAGGGGTCCTACAATGAGCAGTTCTTC. Translation: CASSLALRQGSYNEQFF. The full variable domain, completed using reference TRBV7-2 and TRBJ2-1, is GAGVSQSPSNKVTEKGKDVELRCDPISGHTALYWYRQSLGQGLEFLIYFQGNSAPDKSGLPSDRFSAERTGGSVSTLTIQRTQQEDSAVYLCASSLALRQGSYNEQFFGPGTRLTVL.

This chain links TRBV5-1 with TRBJ1-2, with D perhaps TRBD1 (6 bases). Germline values: CDR1 SGHRS, CDR2 YFSETQ. The V end lost 0 bases, the J end lost 5 bases, and 11 bases lay between the germline ends. The CDR3 runs to 14 residues. The CDR3 protein is CASSLDRAHYGYTF. CDR3 DNA sequence: TGCGCCAGCAGCTTGGACAGGGCACATTATGGCTACACCTTC.

This chain joins TRBV18 and TRBJ2-1; 8 positions match TRBD2. The CDR3 runs to 16 residues. The junction had 10 bases not matched to a gene; V was cut back by 3 bases and J by 6 bases. Germline-derived CDR1 and CDR2 are KGHSH and LQKENI. For the CDR3, the DNA is TGTGCCAGCTCACCTCCGAACGGGAGGGTCCTCAATGAGCAGTTCTTC. It codes for CASSPPNGRVLNEQFF. The variable domain in full, with the rest retrieved from reference TRBV18 and TRBJ2-1, is NAGVMQNPRHLVRRRGQEARLRCSPMKGHSHVYWYRQLPEEGLKFMVYLQKENIIDESGMPKERFSAEFPKEGPSILRIQQVVRGDSAAYFCASSPPNGRVLNEQFFGPGTRLTVL.